This T cell receptor (beta chain) derives from a study of blood T cell repertoires in COVID-19. Study-level information: There were acute and convalescent COVID-19 samples, and they came from the United States, Italy and Spain. Sample material is recorded as cDNA or gDNA derived from T cells, B-cell-depleted T cells, or PBMCs.

Original data processing: Amplified reference gene primers provided the basis for estimating nucleated cell counts. The repertoire was sequenced with immunoSEQ multiplex PCR; TCRdb's copy has only in-frame clones and lacks some. For V, J and clone size, that table is used; D and trimming come from the DNA. The sample has approximately 180,000 clones; approximately 86% are singletons. This clone was observed a few times. Per germline, CDR1 SGDLS and CDR2 YYNGEE. This CDR3 comprises 14 residues. The J segment lost 9 bases and the V segment lost 0 bases, leaving 6 bases of the junction unmatched. Input material: peripheral blood. This chain uses TRBV9 with TRBJ2-1; 7 bases fit TRBD2. The sequence came from a woman between 50 and 59 years old with acute or convalescent COVID-19. CDR3 residues: CASSVVQRDSEQFF. For the CDR3, the DNA is TGTGCCAGCAGCGTAGTTCAGCGGGATAGTGAGCAGTTCTTC.